Included here is one T cell receptor beta chain sequence, with context. Its antigen is unknown. The data are from a study of a mutant IDH1 vaccine in newly diagnosed glioma. Study in general: Radiotherapy alone preceded vaccination by 4-6 weeks; alternatively, vaccination started with temozolomide cycles. Former treatment meant radiotherapy, temozolomide, or both; the majority had gotten both.

CDR1 and CDR2 (germline): SEHNR, FQNEAQ (reference sequence). Trimming removed 0 bases from V and 1 base from J, with 21 bases in between. This CDR3 spans 19 amino acids. Libraries were prepared by immunoSEQ multiplex PCR; TCRdb keeps only in-frame clonotypes and omits some of them. This table holds about 38,000 clones, about four fifths found once. As for time point: week 23, last vaccination. Doses of 300 ug of mutant IDH1 20-mer peptide were given with topical imiquimod. The chain employs TRBV7-9 and TRBJ2-5; D is possibly TRBD1 or TRBD2 (5 bases each). The material was PBMCs, obtained from a glioma patient whose treatment included an IDH1 peptide vaccine. The clonotype originates from a man aged 35 to 55 with glioma. The CDR3 region is CASSLAIGTPVGFQETQYF. The CDR3 coding sequence is TGTGCCAGCAGCTTAGCGATCGGGACCCCGGTGGGGTTCCAAGAGACCCAGTACTTC.